This is a list of T cell receptor beta chains from one sample in a study of blood T cell repertoires in COVID-19. Here immunoSEQ multiplex PCR was the method, and the copy in TCRdb shows in-frame clones only, minus some. The sample lists some 140,000 clones; more than 85% were seen once. The sequenced sample was peripheral blood. The receptors stem from a man in his fifties or sixties with active or convalescent COVID-19. CDR3s include the opening cysteine and the closing phenylalanine or tryptophan. A D gene is named only where the DNA matches it firmly. Clone size is shown for a subset of rows, as once, few, many or a class of expanded clone.

clone size	D gene	V gene	J gene	CDR3 DNA	CDR3 protein
-	TRBD2	TRBV5-6	TRBJ2-3	TGTGCCAGCACTCGGCGCACGGGGGGGCTTTTGGAGACGCAGTATTTT	CASTRRTGGLLETQYF
-	TRBD2	TRBV9	TRBJ2-1	TGTGCCAGCAGCGAGTCCCGGGGGGATCAGTACAATGAGCAGTTCTTC	CASSESRGDQYNEQFF
-	TRBD2	TRBV19	TRBJ2-7	TGTGCCAGTAGTAAGACTAGCGGGAGGACCACCTACGAGCAGTACTTC	CASSKTSGRTTYEQYF
-	-	TRBV24-1	TRBJ2-1	TGTGCCACCAGTGACCGTGACATTCAGGTTTTTCATGAGCAGTTCTTC	CATSDRDIQVFHEQFF
once	-	TRBV18	TRBJ2-2	TGTGCCAGCTCACCGGAGGTGAACACCGGGGAGCTGTTTTTT	CASSPEVNTGELFF
-	-	TRBV6-5	TRBJ1-1	TGTGCCAGCAGTTACTCGGTTCCACAGAACACTGAAGCTTTCTTT	CASSYSVPQNTEAFF
-	TRBD2	TRBV7-2	TRBJ2-7	TGTGCCAGCAGCTTAGCCGCTAGCGGGGTCGAGCAGTACTTC	CASSLAASGVEQYF
-	-	TRBV11-2	TRBJ2-7	TGTGCCAGCAGCACTCACCAGACACTCGCGGGATACGAGCAGTACTTC	CASSTHQTLAGYEQYF
-	-	TRBV27	TRBJ1-4	TGTGCCAGCAGACCCTCCGGAGGCAGGAATAATGAAAAACTGTTTTTT	CASRPSGGRNNEKLFF
-	-	TRBV10-2	TRBJ2-2	TGCGCCACCAATGAGCAGGGGATTAGAGTCGGGGAGCTGTTTTTT	CATNEQGIRVGELFF
-	-	TRBV27	TRBJ2-1	TGTGCCAGCAGTTTACGGGGTAGCGAGCAGTTCTTC	CASSLRGSEQFF
-	TRBD1	TRBV19	TRBJ2-7	TGTGCCAGTAGGAAAGGACAGGCCGGCGAGCAGTACTTC	CASRKGQAGEQYF
-	-	TRBV3-1/TRBV3-2	TRBJ2-5	TGTGCCAGCAGCCAAGCCCCGGCAGGGCAAGAGACCCAGTACTTC	CASSQAPAGQETQYF
-	TRBD2	TRBV15	TRBJ2-3	TGTGCCACCAGCAGAGATCTCCCCGGGACTAGCCCAGATACGCAGTATTTT	CATSRDLPGTSPDTQYF
-	TRBD2	TRBV19	TRBJ2-3	TGTGCCAGTAAGTCTAGCGGATCTAGCACAGATACGCAGTATTTT	CASKSSGSSTDTQYF
-	-	TRBV5-1	TRBJ2-7	TGCGCCAGCAGCTTCGGGATAAGGAGCTCCTACGAGCAGTACTTC	CASSFGIRSSYEQYF
-	TRBD1	TRBV29-1	TRBJ1-2	TGCAGCGTTGAAGGCCGGGACAGTTCAAACTATGGCTACACCTTC	CSVEGRDSSNYGYTF
-	TRBD1	TRBV6-2/TRBV6-3	TRBJ2-1	TGTGCCAGCAGCCTCGACAGGGGTGAGCAGTTCTTC	CASSLDRGEQFF
-	TRBD1	TRBV29-1	TRBJ1-1	TGCAGCGTTGGGACAGGGGGCAACACTGAAGCTTTCTTT	CSVGTGGNTEAFF
-	-	TRBV19	TRBJ2-1	TGTGCCAGTAGTACCCGCCGCGGGGGCCTTACCTACAATGAGCAGTTCTTC	CASSTRRGGLTYNEQFF
-	-	TRBV14	TRBJ1-6	TGTGCCAGCAGCCGAACCCGCGACTCCTATAATTCACCCCTCCACTTT	CASSRTRDSYNSPLHF
-	-	TRBV27	TRBJ1-2	TGTGCCAGCAGTTTTGTGGGGGCGCACCGATATGGCTACACCTTC	CASSFVGAHRYGYTF
-	-	TRBV19	TRBJ2-2	TGTGCCAGTAGTAAAGGGGCCAACACCGGGGAGCTGTTTTTT	CASSKGANTGELFF
-	TRBD2	TRBV18	TRBJ2-5	TGTGCCAGCTCACCGGAGACTAGCGGGAGCACCCTCCAAGAGACCCAGTACTTC	CASSPETSGSTLQETQYF
once	TRBD1	TRBV5-1	TRBJ1-4	TGCGCCAGCAGCTTGAGAGCGGACAGGGCTAGTAATGAAAAACTGTTTTTT	CASSLRADRASNEKLFF
-	TRBD2	TRBV19	TRBJ2-3	TGTGCCAGTAAACCCGGACTAGCGGGGGGAACAGATACGCAGTATTTT	CASKPGLAGGTDTQYF
-	-	TRBV3-1/TRBV3-2	TRBJ1-3	TGTGCCAGCAGTGACAGGAGCTCTGGAAACACCATATATTTT	CASSDRSSGNTIYF
once	TRBD1	TRBV11-2	TRBJ2-2	TGTGCCAGCAGCCTAGGACAGGGGGCGGTCACCGGGGAGCTGTTTTTT	CASSLGQGAVTGELFF
-	-	TRBV2	TRBJ1-3	TGTGCCAGCATCCTGAACGAGGGAGCTGGAAACACCATATATTTT	CASILNEGAGNTIYF
-	TRBD1	TRBV27	TRBJ2-1	TGTGCCAGCAGTTTAGACAGGGGGCGGAATGAGCAGTTCTTC	CASSLDRGRNEQFF
-	-	TRBV18	TRBJ2-1	TGTGCCAGCTCACCGGAGGGGGCGCGGGATTACAATGAGCAGTTCTTC	CASSPEGARDYNEQFF
-	-	TRBV7-2	TRBJ2-2	TGCGTGACCGGGACAATTTACACCGGGGAGCTGTTTTTT	CVTGTIYTGELFF
-	TRBD2	TRBV6-6	TRBJ2-7	TGTGCCAGCAGTTCAGGACTAGCGAAGCCCCCCTACGAGCAGTACTTC	CASSSGLAKPPYEQYF
-	-	TRBV19	TRBJ1-5	TGTGCCAGTAGTATAACCTCAGCCCGGGGGAGAGTCAATCAGCCCCAGCATTTT	CASSITSARGRVNQPQHF
once	TRBD1	TRBV19	TRBJ1-2	TGTGCCAGTAAGGGGACAGGGGACTATGTCAGCTACACCTTC	CASKGTGDYVSYTF
-	-	TRBV25-1	TRBJ2-2	TGTGCCAGCAGTGAAACGGGACTTCTGAACACCGGGGAGCTGTTTTTT	CASSETGLLNTGELFF
once	TRBD1	TRBV9	TRBJ2-7	TGTGCCAGCAGCGTAGGTGGACAGGGTCTCTACGAGCAGTACTTC	CASSVGGQGLYEQYF
-	TRBD2	TRBV10-2	TRBJ2-1	TGCGCCAGCAGTGAGTCTTTGCGGGGGGTCCACAATGAGCAGTTCTTC	CASSESLRGVHNEQFF
-	TRBD2	TRBV11-3	TRBJ2-3	TGTGCCAGCAGCGCCTTGGGGGGGAGCGATACGCAGTATTTT	CASSALGGSDTQYF
once	TRBD2	TRBV2	TRBJ2-2	TGTGCCAGCAGAACGGGGGGGTTGAGAACCGGGGAGCTGTTTTTT	CASRTGGLRTGELFF
-	-	TRBV27	TRBJ2-3	TGTGCCAGTCGCAGCAGGGCGACTACGCAGTATTTT	CASRSRATTQYF
-	-	TRBV5-6	TRBJ1-1	TGTGCCAGCAGCTTGGTCCACAGGACCACTGAAGCTTTCTTT	CASSLVHRTTEAFF
-	TRBD2	TRBV5-4	TRBJ2-1	TGTGCCAGCAGACCTACTAGCGGGGGGGCCGGGAACAATGAGCAGTTCTTC	CASRPTSGGAGNNEQFF
-	-	TRBV27	TRBJ2-1	TGTGCCAGCAGTTTTCGTTCCGGAGCTACCTACAATGAGCAGTTCTTC	CASSFRSGATYNEQFF
-	-	TRBV4-3	TRBJ2-1	TGCGCCAGCAGCCAAGATCGATTTAGTTTTGACAAGTTCTTC	CASSQDRFSFDKFF
-	TRBD1	TRBV14	TRBJ2-3	TGTGCCAGCAGCCAAGATGAGGGGGCACGGACGCAGTATTTT	CASSQDEGARTQYF
few	-	TRBV27	TRBJ2-7	TGTGCCAGCAGTTTATCGTACGGGAACGAGCAGTACTTC	CASSLSYGNEQYF
-	-	TRBV9	TRBJ1-6	TGTGCCAGCAGCGTAGCACAGAGTTATAATTCACCCCTCCACTTT	CASSVAQSYNSPLHF
-	TRBD1	TRBV24-1	TRBJ2-2	TGTGCCACCAGTGATTTGATGCCAGGGGGCACCGGGGAGCTGTTTTTT	CATSDLMPGGTGELFF
-	TRBD2	TRBV5-1	TRBJ2-5	TGCGCCAGCAGGCTAGCGGGAGCATCGGAGACCCAGTACTTC	CASRLAGASETQYF